This T cell receptor (beta chain) was identified in a study of CD8 T cells in ankylosing spondylitis. The germline V and J ends were trimmed by 3 bases and 6 bases, with 10 bases remaining between them. This CDR3 region has 13 residues. Germline values: CDR1 SGHAT, CDR2 FQNNGV. General study findings and limits: Disease-associated clones were reportedly significantly overrepresented in matched ankylosing spondylitis synovial fluid.

TCRdb re-derived calls from the 5' RACE reads in MiXCR, one entry per CDR3 protein. This repertoire shows hundreds of thousands of distinct CDR3 sequences, approximately 20% found once; its top ten account for around 14%. In this sample, this clonotype turned up a few times. Its specificity is unknown. This chain connects TRBV11-2 to TRBJ2-3; D not certain. Specimen: blood, either unsorted or a sorted T cell fraction (not recorded which). The sequence was collected from a male donor with ankylosing spondylitis or in good health (not recorded which). The CDR3: CASSFIPWDTQYF. For the CDR3, the DNA is TGTGCCAGCAGCTTTATACCCTGGGATACGCAGTATTTT. The complete variable domain, with remaining parts taken from reference TRBV11-2 and TRBJ2-3, reads EAGVAQSPRYKIIEKRQSVAFWCNPISGHATLYWYQQILGQGPKLLIQFQNNGVVDDSQLPKDRFSAERLKGVDSTLKIQPAKLEDSAVYLCASSFIPWDTQYFGPGTRLTVL.